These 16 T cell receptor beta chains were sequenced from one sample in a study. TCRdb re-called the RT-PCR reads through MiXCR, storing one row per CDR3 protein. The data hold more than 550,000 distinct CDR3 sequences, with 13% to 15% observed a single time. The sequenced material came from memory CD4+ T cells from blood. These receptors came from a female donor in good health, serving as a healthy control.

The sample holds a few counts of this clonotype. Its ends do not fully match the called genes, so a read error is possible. This CDR3 reads CATSDFPRGGELFF. The CDR3 DNA reads as TGTGCCACTAGTGATTTCCCCAGGGGCGGGGAGCTGTTTTTT. The chain links TRBV24-1 to TRBJ2-2; D might be TRBD1 (6 bases). This CDR3 spans 14 amino acids. In germline, CDR1 is KGHDR, CDR2 SFDVKD.

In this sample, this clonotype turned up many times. CDR3 coding DNA: TGTGCCAGCAGTTCGGACAGGGGGATTTCCAATCAGCCCCAGCATTTT. Translated, it gives CASSSDRGISNQPQHF. The chain couples TRBV12-3 or TRBV12-4 to TRBJ1-5; TRBD1 agrees at 10 bases. The CDR3 loop spans 16 amino acids. V shed 4 bases, J shed 3 bases, and the junction held 6 bases outside the gene matches.

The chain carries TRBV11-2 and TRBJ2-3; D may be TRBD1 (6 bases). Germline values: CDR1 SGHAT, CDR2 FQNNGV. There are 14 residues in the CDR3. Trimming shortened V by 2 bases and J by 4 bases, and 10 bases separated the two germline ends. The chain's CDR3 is CASSLNRVADTQYF. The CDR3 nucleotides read TGTGCCAGCAGCTTAAACAGGGTGGCAGATACGCAGTATTTT.

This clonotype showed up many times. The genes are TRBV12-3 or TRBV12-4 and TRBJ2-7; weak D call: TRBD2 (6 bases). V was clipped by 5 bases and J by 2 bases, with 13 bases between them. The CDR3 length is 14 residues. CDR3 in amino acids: CASSLDGGAYEQYF. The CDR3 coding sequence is TGTGCCAGCAGTCTCGACGGGGGTGCCTACGAGCAGTACTTC.

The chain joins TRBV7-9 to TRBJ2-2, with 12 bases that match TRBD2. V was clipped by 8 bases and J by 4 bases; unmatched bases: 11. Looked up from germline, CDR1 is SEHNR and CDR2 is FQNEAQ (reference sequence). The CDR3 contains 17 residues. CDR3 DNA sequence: TGTGCCAGCGCCCCCTCTGCTAGCGGGAGGGGCACCGGGGAGCTGTTTTTT. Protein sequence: CASAPSASGRGTGELFF.

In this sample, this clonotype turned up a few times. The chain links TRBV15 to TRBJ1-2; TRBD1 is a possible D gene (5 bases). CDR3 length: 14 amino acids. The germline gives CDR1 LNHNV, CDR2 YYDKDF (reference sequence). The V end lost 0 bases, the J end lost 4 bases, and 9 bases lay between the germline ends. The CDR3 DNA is TGTGCCACCAGCAGAGATTGGGGGGGCTATGGCTACACCTTC. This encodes CATSRDWGGYGYTF.

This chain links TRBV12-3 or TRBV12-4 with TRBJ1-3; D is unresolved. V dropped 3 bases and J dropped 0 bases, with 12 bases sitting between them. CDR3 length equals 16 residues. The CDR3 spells CASSFGLRTSGNTIYF. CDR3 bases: TGTGCCAGCAGTTTTGGGCTCAGGACCTCTGGAAACACCATATATTTT.

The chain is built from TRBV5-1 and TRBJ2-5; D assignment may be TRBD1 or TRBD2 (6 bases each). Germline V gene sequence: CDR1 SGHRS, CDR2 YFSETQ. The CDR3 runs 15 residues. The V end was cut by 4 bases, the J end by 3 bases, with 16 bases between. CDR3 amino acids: CASSVRPRGEETQYF. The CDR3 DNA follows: TGCGCCAGCAGCGTTCGACCGAGGGGGGAAGAGACCCAGTACTTC.

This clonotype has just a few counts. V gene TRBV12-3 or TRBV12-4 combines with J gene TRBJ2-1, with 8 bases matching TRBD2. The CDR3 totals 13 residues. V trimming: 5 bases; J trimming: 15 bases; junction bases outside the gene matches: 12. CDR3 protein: CASSQVETSVSFF. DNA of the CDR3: TGTGCCAGCAGTCAGGTTGAGACTAGCGTCTCGTTCTTC.

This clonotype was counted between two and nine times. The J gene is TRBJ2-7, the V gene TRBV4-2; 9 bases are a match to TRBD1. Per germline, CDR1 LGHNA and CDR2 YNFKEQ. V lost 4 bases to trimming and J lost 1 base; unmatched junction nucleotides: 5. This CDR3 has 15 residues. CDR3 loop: CASSRTGDQSYEQYF. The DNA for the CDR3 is TGTGCCAGCAGCCGGACAGGGGATCAATCCTACGAGCAGTACTTC.

In nucleotides, the CDR3 is TGTGCCAGCAGCTTGGGATTCCTAAACTCCTACGAGCAGTACTTC. This codes for CASSLGFLNSYEQYF. The chain uses TRBV5-8 and TRBJ2-7; D is unclear. Germline CDR1 is SGHTS and CDR2 is YDEGEE. This CDR3 has 15 amino acids. V lost 0 bases and J 0 bases, leaving 10 bases between the germline ends.

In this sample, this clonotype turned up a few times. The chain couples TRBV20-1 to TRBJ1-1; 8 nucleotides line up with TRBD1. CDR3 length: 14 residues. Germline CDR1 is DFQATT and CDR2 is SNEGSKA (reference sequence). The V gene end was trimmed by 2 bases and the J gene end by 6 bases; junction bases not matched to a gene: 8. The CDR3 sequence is CSARSLTGGAEAFF. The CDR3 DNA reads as TGCAGTGCTAGATCTTTAACAGGGGGGGCTGAAGCTTTCTTT.

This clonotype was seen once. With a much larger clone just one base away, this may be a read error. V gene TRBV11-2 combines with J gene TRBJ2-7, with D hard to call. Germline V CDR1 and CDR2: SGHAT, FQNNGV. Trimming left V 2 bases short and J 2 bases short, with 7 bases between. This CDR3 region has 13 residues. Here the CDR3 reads CASSLPPAYEQYF. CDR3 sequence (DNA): TGTGCCAGCAGCTTACCCCCGGCCTACGAGCAGTACTTC. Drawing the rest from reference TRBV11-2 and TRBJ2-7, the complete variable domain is EAGVAQSPRYKIIEKRQSVAFWCNPISGHATLYWYQQILGQGPKLLIQFQNNGVVDDSQLPKDRFSAERLKGVDSTLKIQPAKLEDSAVYLCASSLPPAYEQYFGPGTRLTVT.

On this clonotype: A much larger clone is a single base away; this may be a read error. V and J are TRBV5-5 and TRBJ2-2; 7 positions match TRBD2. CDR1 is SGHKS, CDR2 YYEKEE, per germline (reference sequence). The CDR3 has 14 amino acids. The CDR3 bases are TGTGCCAGCAGCTCCATAGCGGGTCCCGGGAAGCTGTTTTTT. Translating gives CASSSIAGPGKLFF.

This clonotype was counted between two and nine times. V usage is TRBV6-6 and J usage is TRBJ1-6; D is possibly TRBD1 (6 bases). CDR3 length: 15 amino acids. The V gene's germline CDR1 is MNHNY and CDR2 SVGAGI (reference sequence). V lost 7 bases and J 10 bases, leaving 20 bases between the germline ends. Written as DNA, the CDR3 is TGTGCCAGCACCTTATATACAGGGTTAGGCTCACCCCTCCACTTT. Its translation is CASTLYTGLGSPLHF.

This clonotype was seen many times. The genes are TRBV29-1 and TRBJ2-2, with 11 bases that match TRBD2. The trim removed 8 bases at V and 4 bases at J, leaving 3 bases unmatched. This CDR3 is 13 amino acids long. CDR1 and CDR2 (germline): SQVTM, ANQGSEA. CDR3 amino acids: CSYGTSGTGELFF. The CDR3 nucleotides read TGCAGCTACGGGACTAGCGGCACCGGGGAGCTGTTTTTT.